This T cell receptor (beta chain) came from a study of shared clonotypes between healthy human individuals (dated by TCRdb to the early 2020s). At the level of the whole study: A couple of women and a few men aged 18 to 49 years were included in the cohort. For each donor, three plates each were used for CD4 naive and CD4 memory, two plates were used for CD8 naive, and one plate was used for CD8 memory. Blood TCR repertoires of roughly 5 healthy adults were deeply sequenced to estimate repertoire size and the extent of clonotype sharing between individuals. To increase sequencing depth and limit assay-specific biases, different laboratories used diverse techniques to prepare libraries and sequence TCR repertoires. Between about 0.85 and 10 billion PBMCs per donor were obtained by leukapheresis. Beyond this particular receptor, the publication reports: Across several donors, around 5% of naive CD4, 3.5% of naive CD8, around 2.1% of memory CD4, and roughly 0.41% of memory CD8 clonotypes were shared. Based on pairwise subsampling, the degree of clonotype sharing among donors was expected to be affected by sequencing depth. Sampling was restricted to blood, and TCR repertoires in tissues likely differ from the TCR repertoires found in blood. Compared with non-shared clonotypes, clonotypes shared by all four sorted-subset donors had higher generation probabilities. The small number of donors limited the genetic and exposure-history diversity represented. Larger estimated clonotype richness was generally found for naive subsets than for memory subsets. Rarefaction of sorted-subset datasets indicated incomplete sequencing despite the large sequencing depth.

Using the deep immunoSEQ assay, multiplex PCR amplified TCR CDR3 regions from genomic DNA. Genomic DNA extracted from each cell subset was distributed evenly over all wells of several immunoSEQ 96-well plates, and each plate served as one replicate. For sorted subsets, approximately 190 ng genomic DNA, equal to 30,000 or so T cell genomes, was loaded into each replicate PCR. Purified libraries were quantified with a Qubit 3.0 fluorometer, sized on a Bioanalyzer 2100, and re-quantified with the KAPA Library Quantification kit. Each immunoSEQ 96-well plate was sequenced on its own single-read 150-cycle Illumina NextSeq 550 flow cell. Regarding the original processing steps: Because only junctional sequences without quality scores were contained in the immunoSEQ output, filtering matching that applied to full-length reads could not be performed. To assign V/J genes and CDR3, sequences were annotated against IMGT germline references using PyIR, a Python wrapper for IgBLAST v1.9. Any read was removed if the V/J assignment was weak (E-value above 1e-6), the CDR3 was missing, or the read contained stop codons, out-of-frame junctions, or ambiguous translated residues. A V3J clonotype was defined by an identical inferred V gene, J gene, and CDR3 amino acid sequence. Percentage overlap between repertoires was computed as shared unique clonotypes divided by the size of the smaller repertoire. RTK rarefaction, the Chao1 estimator, and Recon v2.1 estimates of unobserved clonotypes were used to assess repertoire richness. Generation probabilities were computed with OLGA for all TCRbeta clonotypes obtained by the gDNA method from a few donors. TCRdb stores this immuneACCESS table with in-frame sequences only. Part of the clones is absent; in the studies checked, under half of the shortfall reflects unresolved V genes, and no reason is known for the rest. V, J and clone size are those of that table, while D and trimming were read from the DNA. The sample profile shows roughly 1.4 million clones; 98% of them were found once. The ten biggest clones cover approximately 0.38% of the sample.

Remarks on this clone: No antigen is known for it. No quality values exist for individual bases; no much larger clone is one base distant. The sample has other DNA sequences that encode this CDR3 too.

V is clipped by 2 bases and J by 1 base, and the sequence between their germline boundaries is 6 bases long. The CDR3 measures 13 amino acids from cysteine to phenylalanine. The kept DNA is CDR3 alone, 39 bases in frame from the first base. Based on the germline V gene, the CDR1 and CDR2 sequences are SGHRS and YFSETQ. The donors were healthy, HIV-negative adults with no recently reported acute infections or vaccinations. Every donor was a Caucasian adult residing in Nashville, Tennessee, USA. Magnetic negative selection was used to enrich CD4+ T cells, after which naive cells were positively selected on CD45RA and the negative fraction became the memory subset. Blood was collected by leukapheresis, and PBMCs were isolated by Ficoll-Histopaque density gradient centrifugation and then cryopreserved in liquid nitrogen vapor phase. Purity and quantity of every magnetically sorted T cell population were checked by analytical flow cytometry. Each sorted fraction had its genomic DNA isolated and then quantified by UV absorbance on a Nanodrop 2000c.

Here the chain combines TRBV5-1 and TRBJ2-5, with the D gene too uncertain to name. The TCR comes from a man younger than 40 in good health. The sequenced sample consisted of naive CD4+ T cells sorted from blood. The cell subset or site label, read with the paper, signifies: CD45RA+ positively selected. Here is the DNA: TGCGCCAGCAGCTTAGATGGCCAAGAGACCCAGTACTTC. This sequence encodes CASSLDGQETQYF.